This T cell receptor beta chain was observed in a study of blood T cell repertoires in COVID-19. Background on the study: The samples span acute and convalescent COVID-19 from the United States, Italy and Spain. Sources were T cells, B-cell-depleted T cells, or PBMCs; the material itself was cDNA or gDNA.

The recovered donors of Cohort 3 showed two negative PCRs, clearance, or symptom resolution. Germline V gene data show CDR1 as LNHDA and CDR2 as SQIVND (reference sequence). This CDR3 region has 13 residues. V was cut by 3 bases and J by 9 bases, with 14 bases left in between. The assay was immunoSEQ multiplex PCR, and TCRdb's table has in-frame clones only and misses some. This repertoire shows approximately 490,000 clones, about nine tenths found once; its top ten account for approximately 0.7%. This clone was picked up a small number of times. Sequencing input: PBMCs or T cells enriched from blood (not recorded which). The rearrangement uses TRBV19 and TRBJ1-1; tentatively, D is TRBD1 (6 bases). The source is a woman aged 18-30 years who had recovered from COVID-19. CDR3 coding DNA: TGTGCCAGTAGTATCTTCGGGACAATGCAAGCTTTCTTT. Amino acid sequence: CASSIFGTMQAFF.